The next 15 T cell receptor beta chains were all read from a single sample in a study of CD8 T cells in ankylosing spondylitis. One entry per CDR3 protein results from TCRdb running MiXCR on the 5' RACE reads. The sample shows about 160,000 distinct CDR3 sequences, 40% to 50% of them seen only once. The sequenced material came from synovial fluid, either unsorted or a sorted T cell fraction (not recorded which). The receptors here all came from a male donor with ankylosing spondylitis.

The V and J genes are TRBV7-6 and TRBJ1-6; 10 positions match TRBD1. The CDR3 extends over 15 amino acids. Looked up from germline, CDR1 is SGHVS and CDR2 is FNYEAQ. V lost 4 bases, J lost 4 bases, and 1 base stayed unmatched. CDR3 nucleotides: TGTGCCAGCAGCTCGGGACAGGGGTATAATTCACCCCTCCACTTT. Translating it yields CASSSGQGYNSPLHF.

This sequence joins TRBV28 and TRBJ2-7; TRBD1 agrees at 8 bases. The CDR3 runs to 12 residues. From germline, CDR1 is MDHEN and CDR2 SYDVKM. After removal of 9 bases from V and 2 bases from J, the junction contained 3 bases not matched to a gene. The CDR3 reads CASSDRAYEQYF. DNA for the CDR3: TGTGCCAGTTCGGACAGGGCCTACGAGCAGTACTTC.

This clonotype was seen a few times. CDR3 sequence reads: CASGRDSYEQYF. The CDR3 DNA follows: TGTGCCAGCGGCCGGGACAGCTACGAGCAGTACTTC. The chain is built from TRBV25-1 and TRBJ2-7, with 7 bases aligning to TRBD1. The CDR3 totals 12 residues. The junction had 4 bases not matched to a gene; V was cut back by 8 bases and J by 3 bases. Germline CDR1 is MGHDK and CDR2 is SYGVNS.

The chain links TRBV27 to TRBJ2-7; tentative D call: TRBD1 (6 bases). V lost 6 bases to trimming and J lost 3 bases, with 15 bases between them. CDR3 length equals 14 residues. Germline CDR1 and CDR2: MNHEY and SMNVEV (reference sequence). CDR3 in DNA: TGTGCCAGCAGCCTACTCAGGGGTTTCTACGAGCAGTACTTC. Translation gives CASSLLRGFYEQYF.

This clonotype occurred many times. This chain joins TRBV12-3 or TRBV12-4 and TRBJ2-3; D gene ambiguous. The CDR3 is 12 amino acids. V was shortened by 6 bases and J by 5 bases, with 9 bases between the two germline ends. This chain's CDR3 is CASRSLGDTQYF. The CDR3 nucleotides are TGTGCCAGCAGAAGTCTGGGAGATACGCAGTATTTT.

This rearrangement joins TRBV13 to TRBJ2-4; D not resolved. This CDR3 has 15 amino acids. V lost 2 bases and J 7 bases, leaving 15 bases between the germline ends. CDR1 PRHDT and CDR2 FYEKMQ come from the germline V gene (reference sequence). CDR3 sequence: CASSLTGHPLNIQYF. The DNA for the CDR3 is TGTGCCAGCAGCTTAACGGGCCACCCGTTGAACATTCAGTACTTC.

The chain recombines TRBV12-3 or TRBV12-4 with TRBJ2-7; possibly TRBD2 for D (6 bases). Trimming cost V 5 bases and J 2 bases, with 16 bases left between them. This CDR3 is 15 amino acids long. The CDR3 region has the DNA TGTGCCAGCAGTGCCCCTAGCGCGAACGCCTACGAGCAGTACTTC. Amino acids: CASSAPSANAYEQYF.

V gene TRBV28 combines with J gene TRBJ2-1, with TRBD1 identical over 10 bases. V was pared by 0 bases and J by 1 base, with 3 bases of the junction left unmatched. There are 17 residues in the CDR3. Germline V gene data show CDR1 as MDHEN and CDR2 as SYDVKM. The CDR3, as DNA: TGTGCCAGCAGTTTATGGGGACAGGGGATTTCCTACAATGAGCAGTTCTTC. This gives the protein CASSLWGQGISYNEQFF.

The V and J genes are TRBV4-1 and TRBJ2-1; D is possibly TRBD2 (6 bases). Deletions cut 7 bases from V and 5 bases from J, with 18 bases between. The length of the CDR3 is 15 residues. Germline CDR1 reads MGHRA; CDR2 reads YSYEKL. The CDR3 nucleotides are TGCGCCAGCACCCTGGGCGGGGCAAGGGACAATGAGCAGTTCTTC. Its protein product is CASTLGGARDNEQFF.

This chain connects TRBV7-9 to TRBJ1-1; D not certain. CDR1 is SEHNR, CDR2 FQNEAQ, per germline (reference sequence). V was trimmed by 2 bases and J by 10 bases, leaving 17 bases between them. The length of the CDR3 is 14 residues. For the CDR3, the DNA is TGTGCCAGCAGCTTATTTGTGAGAAAGGAACGAGCTTTCTTT. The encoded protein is CASSLFVRKERAFF.

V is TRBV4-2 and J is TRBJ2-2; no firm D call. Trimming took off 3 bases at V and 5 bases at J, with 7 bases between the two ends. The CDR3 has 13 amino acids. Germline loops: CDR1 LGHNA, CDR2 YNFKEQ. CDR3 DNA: TGTGCCAGCAGCCACTACGTAACCGGGGAGCTGTTTTTT. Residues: CASSHYVTGELFF.

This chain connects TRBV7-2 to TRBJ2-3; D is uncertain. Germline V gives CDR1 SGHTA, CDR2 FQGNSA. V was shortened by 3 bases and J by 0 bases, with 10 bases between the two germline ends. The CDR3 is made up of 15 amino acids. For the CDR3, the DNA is TGTGCCAGCAGCTTTCCTTTGGGGAGCACAGATACGCAGTATTTT. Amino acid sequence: CASSFPLGSTDTQYF.

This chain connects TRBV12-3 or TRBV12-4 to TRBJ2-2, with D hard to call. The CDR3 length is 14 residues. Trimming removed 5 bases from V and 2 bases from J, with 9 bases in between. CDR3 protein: CASSPRHNTGELFF. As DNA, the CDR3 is TGTGCCAGCAGTCCCAGACACAACACCGGGGAGCTGTTTTTT.

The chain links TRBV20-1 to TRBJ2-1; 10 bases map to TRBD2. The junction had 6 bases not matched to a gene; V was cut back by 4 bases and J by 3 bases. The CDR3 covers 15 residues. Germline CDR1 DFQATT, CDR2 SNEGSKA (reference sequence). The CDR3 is CSAIPGTSDYNEQFF. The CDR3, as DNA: TGCAGTGCTATTCCCGGGACTAGCGACTACAATGAGCAGTTCTTC.

The CDR3 protein is CAWSAWTGPGWNTQYF. The CDR3 nucleotides are TGTGCCTGGAGTGCCTGGACGGGTCCGGGATGGAATACGCAGTATTTT. The chain employs TRBV30 and TRBJ2-3; the D gene is possibly TRBD2 (5 bases). The germline V gene encodes CDR1 GTSNPN and CDR2 SVGIG (reference sequence). The ends were cut back, 1 base at V and 7 bases at J, with 21 bases in the middle. The CDR3 length is 16 residues.